The 15 T cell receptor beta chains below all came from one sample that was sequenced in a study of shared clonotypes between healthy human individuals. Generated by immunoSEQ multiplex PCR, the TCRdb table keeps only in-frame clones and is missing some. The sample lists approximately 530,000 clones, about 96% seen once, with around 0.067% in the top ten. Input material: naive CD4+ T cells sorted from blood. As for subset: CD45RA+ positively selected. These TCRs come from a woman aged 25 to 39 in good health.

The genes are TRBV7-9 and TRBJ1-3, with a weak D call TRBD1 (6 bases). Between the trimmed V and J ends, which lost 3 bases and 6 bases, there was a span of 21 bases. CDR3 length: 17 residues. Looked up from germline, CDR1 is SEHNR and CDR2 is FQNEAQ (reference sequence). Here the CDR3 reads CASSFTGTPYRENTIYF. Here the CDR3 DNA reads TGTGCCAGCAGCTTTACCGGGACACCATACCGGGAAAACACCATATATTTT.

CDR3: CASSPHPGEAEAFF. The DNA of the CDR3 is TGTGCCAGCTCACCACATCCAGGGGAAGCTGAAGCTTTCTTT. V is TRBV18 and J is TRBJ1-1; tentative D call: TRBD1 (6 bases). In germline, CDR1 is KGHSH, CDR2 LQKENI. The CDR3 is 14 residues long. The V end was cut by 1 base, the J end by 6 bases, with 12 bases between. The complete variable domain, with remaining parts taken from reference TRBV18 and TRBJ1-1, reads NAGVMQNPRHLVRRRGQEARLRCSPMKGHSHVYWYRQLPEEGLKFMVYLQKENIIDESGMPKERFSAEFPKEGPSILRIQQVVRGDSAAYFCASSPHPGEAEAFFGQGTRLTVV.

V usage is TRBV27 and J usage is TRBJ2-7; perhaps TRBD2 as D (5 bases). The CDR3 extends over 14 amino acids. Germline-derived CDR1 and CDR2 are MNHEY and SMNVEV (reference sequence). V lost 4 bases to trimming and J lost 6 bases, with 16 bases between them. The CDR3 DNA follows: TGTGCCAGCAGTTCAAGGACTTTTTTCGGCGAGCAGTACTTC. Translation gives CASSSRTFFGEQYF.

V is TRBV11-2 and J is TRBJ2-3; 7 bases fit TRBD2. CDR3 size: 14 residues. Looked up from germline, CDR1 is SGHAT and CDR2 is FQNNGV. V shed 4 bases, J shed 2 bases, and the junction held 3 bases outside the gene matches. In DNA, the CDR3 is TGTGCCAGCAGCTCACTAGCGAACACAGATACGCAGTATTTT. It yields the protein CASSSLANTDTQYF.

The chain recombines TRBV28 with TRBJ2-1; 7 positions agree with TRBD2. Germline CDR1 is MDHEN and CDR2 is SYDVKM. Trimming cost V 3 bases and J 3 bases; bases outside gene matches: 5. This CDR3 spans 15 amino acids. This chain's CDR3 is CASSLGGSDYNEQFF. The CDR3 DNA is TGTGCCAGCAGTTTGGGCGGGAGTGACTACAATGAGCAGTTCTTC.

This chain uses TRBV11-2 with TRBJ2-1; D ambiguous. The CDR3 runs to 13 residues. Trimming cost V 5 bases and J 9 bases, with 14 bases left between them. Germline lookup yields CDR1 SGHAT and CDR2 FQNNGV. This chain's CDR3 is CASSPPVPGEQFF. CDR3 nucleotides: TGTGCCAGCAGCCCCCCTGTCCCCGGTGAGCAGTTCTTC.

This clone was picked up one time. The chain links TRBV5-1 to TRBJ2-2; the match to TRBD1 covers 8 bases. CDR3 length equals 15 residues. The germline gives CDR1 SGHRS, CDR2 YFSETQ. The trim removed 3 bases at V and 6 bases at J, leaving 7 bases unmatched. This CDR3 is CASSSQGDLPGELFF. The CDR3 region has the DNA TGCGCCAGCAGCTCACAGGGGGATTTGCCCGGGGAGCTGTTTTTT.

The chain joins TRBV11-2 to TRBJ2-4; tentatively, D is TRBD1 (6 bases). The CDR3 is 17 amino acids. With 0 bases removed from V and 0 bases from J, the gap between germline ends came to 12 bases. CDR1 is SGHAT and CDR2 is FQNNGV in the germline V gene. CDR3 in amino acids: CASSLDSGTSAKNIQYF. CDR3 bases: TGTGCCAGCAGCTTAGACTCCGGGACATCAGCCAAAAACATTCAGTACTTC.

CDR3 sequence: CASSLTQVLGEQYF. The CDR3 DNA follows: TGTGCCAGCAGCTTAACACAGGTTCTGGGCGAGCAGTACTTC. The genes are TRBV5-8 and TRBJ2-7; D may be TRBD1 (5 bases). Trimming removed 2 bases from V and 6 bases from J, with 15 bases in between. CDR3 length equals 14 residues. From germline, CDR1 is SGHTS and CDR2 YDEGEE. Full variable domain (remainder filled in from reference TRBV5-8 and TRBJ2-7): EAGVTQSPTHLIKTRGQQATLRCSPISGHTSVYWYQQALGLGLQFLLWYDEGEERNRGNFPPRFSGRQFPNYSSELNVNALELEDSALYLCASSLTQVLGEQYFGPGTRLTVT.

The chain has TRBV19 and TRBJ2-5; no definite D call. The J call may be incorrect, as the DNA end agrees better with TRBJ2-7. CDR1 is LNHDA and CDR2 is SQIVND in the germline V gene (reference sequence). The CDR3 runs to 12 residues. The CDR3 loop reads CASGDNLYEQYF. The CDR3 coding sequence is TGTGCCAGTGGGGATAATCTCTACGAGCAGTACTTC.

The V gene is TRBV5-6, the J gene TRBJ1-1; weak D call: TRBD1 (6 bases). V was shortened by 1 base and J by 11 bases, with 18 bases between the two germline ends. Germline lookup yields CDR1 SGHDT and CDR2 YYEEEE. This CDR3 spans 14 amino acids. CDR3 loop: CASSLRGQGRQAFF. CDR3 DNA sequence: TGTGCCAGCAGCTTGAGAGGCCAGGGGAGGCAGGCTTTCTTT. The full variable domain, rest sourced from reference TRBV5-6 and TRBJ1-1, is DAGVTQSPTHLIKTRGQQVTLRCSPKSGHDTVSWYQQALGQGPQFIFQYYEEEERQRGNFPDRFSGHQFPNYSSELNVNALLLGDSALYLCASSLRGQGRQAFFGQGTRLTVV.

The chain links TRBV7-2 to TRBJ1-3; D remains ambiguous. Trimming removed 6 bases at V and 0 bases at J, with 12 bases between. This CDR3 has 15 residues. CDR1 SGHTA and CDR2 FQGNSA come from the germline V gene. In nucleotides, the CDR3 is TGTGCCAGCAGTCTTAACGACCGCTCTGGAAACACCATATATTTT. It is translated as CASSLNDRSGNTIYF. The whole variable domain, filled in from reference TRBV7-2 and TRBJ1-3, reads GAGVSQSPSNKVTEKGKDVELRCDPISGHTALYWYRQSLGQGLEFLIYFQGNSAPDKSGLPSDRFSAERTGGSVSTLTIQRTQQEDSAVYLCASSLNDRSGNTIYFGEGSWLTVV.

The J gene is TRBJ1-1, the V gene TRBV28; possible D gene TRBD1, 6 bases. Per germline, CDR1 MDHEN and CDR2 SYDVKM. The ends were cut back, 7 bases at V and 1 base at J, with 19 bases in the middle. CDR3 length: 16 amino acids. The CDR3 loop is CASISNTGIRNTEAFF. The CDR3 DNA reads TGTGCCAGCATTTCCAATACAGGGATAAGGAACACTGAAGCTTTCTTT.

The J gene is TRBJ1-4, the V gene TRBV6-6; D perhaps matches TRBD1 (6 bases). CDR3 length: 14 residues. Germline V gene sequence: CDR1 MNHNY, CDR2 SVGAGI (reference sequence). V was clipped by 4 bases and J by 8 bases, with 14 bases between them. Here the CDR3 reads CASSFDRKIEKLFF. In nucleotides, the CDR3 is TGTGCCAGCAGTTTTGACAGGAAGATAGAAAAACTGTTTTTT.

This chain joins TRBV5-4 and TRBJ2-7; 8 bases line up with TRBD1. From germline, CDR1 is SGHNT and CDR2 YYREEE (reference sequence). The length of the CDR3 is 15 residues. The J segment lost 3 bases and the V segment lost 4 bases, leaving 9 bases of the junction unmatched. CDR3: CASSQGQGAFYEQYF. CDR3 nucleotide sequence: TGTGCCAGCAGCCAAGGACAGGGAGCCTTCTACGAGCAGTACTTC.